This T cell receptor beta chain was retrieved from a study of beta chain features in type 1 diabetes (dated by TCRdb to the late 2010s). In the study overall: Mean age, gender distribution, total cell number and subset yield were not different between patients and healthy donors. The study compared the TCRB repertoires of sorted circulating CD4+ T cell subsets in recently diagnosed type 1 diabetes patients with those in matched healthy donors. Regulatory and stem cell-like memory subsets were obtained from only 8 patients and roughly eight healthy donors, while naive and central memory subsets were obtained from all 30 or so donors. A total of around 110,000,000 sorted cells were examined across all samples, and a strong correlation was observed between cell number per subset and RNA yield.

The CDR3 contains 15 residues, cysteine and phenylalanine counted. The CDR3 DNA has 45 bases and is translated from base 1. V is cut by 2 bases and J by 3 bases, and the space between the germline ends is 13 bases. The germline V gene specifies SGHAT as CDR1 and FQNNGV as CDR2. Regarding this clone: Its antigen has not been determined. Base qualities are not at hand, and no much larger clone is one base apart.

Each donor gave one peripheral blood draw, roughly 0.11 L on average, collected into heparinised tubes. Naive, central memory, regulatory and stem cell-like memory CD4+ T cells were sorted on a BD FACSAria II using a panel including CD45RO, CCR7, CD25, CD127, CD95 and CD27. Purity was above 98% for every sorted population. PBMCs were isolated right away by Lymphoprep density gradient centrifugation and were stained directly, without culture. To minimize batch effects, samples were stained and sorted in pairs, one healthy donor with one patient per experiment. The entire amount of isolated RNA was reverse transcribed using the High Capacity cDNA Reverse Transcription Kit, so the sequenced TCRB transcripts were expressed ones. Naive, central memory and regulatory T cell samples underwent deep immunoSEQ sequencing, averaging about 3.57 million total reads per sample. After sorted cells were lysed in RLT buffer, RNA was extracted with DNase-treated RNeasy Micro or Mini kits, with the choice depending on cell number. Each cell subset was processed separately to prevent cross-contamination, with patient and healthy donor samples processed together. The immunoSEQ multiplex PCR was used to amplify TCRB sequences from cDNA, yielding 87-bp fragments that span the CDR3 region. Sequencing of the amplicons was performed on the Illumina HiSeq platform. The published analysis was carried out like this. PCR bias was corrected computationally using synthetic template baselines, and reads within Hamming distance 2 were collapsed, with unmergeable singletons discarded. By aligning reads against IMGT, V, D and J genes, CDR3 length, and insertions or deletions at six rearrangement sites were assigned. Clonotype counts were normalized to sorted cell number within each subset before computing true diversity and Gini coefficients with the tcR R package. Repertoire sharing was quantified using the overlap coefficient calculated on TCRB nucleotide sequences. Out-of-frame TCRB sequences from naive cells were analyzed to stand in for the pre-selection repertoire. TCRdb's version of the immuneACCESS table is confined to in-frame rearrangements and falls short of the full clone set. An unresolved V gene accounts for under half of the shortfall where checked; the remainder is of unknown origin. That table supplies the V and J calls and clone size; D and trimming were determined from the DNA. Across this sample there are under 450,000 clones, with over 11% seen only once. The ten largest clones represent roughly 0.04% of the sample.

Study-wide conclusions, independent of this receptor: Fewer insertions and more nucleotide deletions at VDJ recombination sites were observed in patients with type 1 diabetes, implying thymic rearrangement abnormalities. Sequencing cDNA rather than genomic DNA could over-represent highly expressing activated cells, although activation and CD3 levels did not differ between groups. Naive, central memory and regulatory TCRB repertoires appeared to be more similar among patients than among healthy donors. Type 1 diabetes patients showed a moderate but significant shortening of TCRB CDR3 length in all four CD4+ subsets. Shorter templates might have been favored by PCR, but patient and control samples were amplified and corrected together, so both groups would have been affected equally by any skew. HLA sub-analyses involved small numbers of individuals, so any influence of HLA type on TCRB rearrangement remained unresolved.

Source material: naive CD4+ T cells from blood. Taken with the paper, the label for cell subset or site translates to: true naive CD4+ T cells. This TCR came from a man younger than 40 in good health. The V gene is TRBV11-2 and the J gene is TRBJ2-5; the D gene is possibly TRBD1 or TRBD2, with 5 bases matching each. The sequenced DNA is TGTGCCAGCAGCTTATTGGGACCGATGGAAGAGACCCAGTACTTC. It codes for CASSLLGPMEETQYF.